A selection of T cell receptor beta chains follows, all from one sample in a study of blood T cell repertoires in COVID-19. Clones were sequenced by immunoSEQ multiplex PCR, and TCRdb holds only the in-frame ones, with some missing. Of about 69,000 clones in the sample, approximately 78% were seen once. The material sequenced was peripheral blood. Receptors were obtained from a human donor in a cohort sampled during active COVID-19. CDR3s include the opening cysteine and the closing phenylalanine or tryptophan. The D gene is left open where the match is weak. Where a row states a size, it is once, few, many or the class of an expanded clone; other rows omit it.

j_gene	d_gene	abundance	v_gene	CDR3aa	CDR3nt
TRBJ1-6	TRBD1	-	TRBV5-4	CASSPMDRNSPLHF	TGTGCCAGCAGCCCGATGGACAGGAATTCACCCCTCCACTTT
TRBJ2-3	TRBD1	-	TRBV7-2	CASRSGTVGLDTQYF	TGTGCCAGCAGGTCCGGGACAGTCGGATTAGATACGCAGTATTTT
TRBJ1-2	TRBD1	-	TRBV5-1	CASSSEAPTGETGGYTF	TGCGCCAGCAGCTCCGAAGCCCCGACAGGGGAAACGGGAGGCTACACCTTC
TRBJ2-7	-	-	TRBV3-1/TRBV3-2	CASSQAPGANYEQYF	TGTGCCAGCAGCCAAGCGCCAGGGGCGAACTACGAGCAGTACTTC
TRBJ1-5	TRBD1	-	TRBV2	CASKGQINQPQHF	TGTGCCAGCAAGGGACAGATAAATCAGCCCCAGCATTTT
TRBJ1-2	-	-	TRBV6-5	CASSYGGRYTF	TGTGCCAGCAGTTACGGGGGCCGCTACACCTTC
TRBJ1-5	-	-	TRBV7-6	CASSLAGGLDNQPQHF	TGTGCCAGCAGCTTAGCAGGCGGACTCGACAATCAGCCCCAGCATTTT
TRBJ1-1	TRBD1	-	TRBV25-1	CASSDAWNDRGEGEAFF	TGTGCCAGCAGTGACGCCTGGAACGACAGGGGCGAGGGTGAAGCTTTCTTT
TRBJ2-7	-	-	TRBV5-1	CASSLGQGIYEQYF	TGCGCCAGCAGCTTGGGGCAGGGGATCTACGAGCAGTACTTC
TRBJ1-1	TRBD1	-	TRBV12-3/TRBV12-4	CASSITGGTEAFF	TGTGCCAGCAGCATCACAGGGGGCACTGAAGCTTTCTTT
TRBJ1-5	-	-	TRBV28	CASSLVGGQQPQHF	TGTGCCAGCAGTTTAGTAGGCGGTCAACAGCCCCAGCATTTT
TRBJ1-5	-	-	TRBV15	CATSSRRGNQPQHF	TGTGCCACCAGCAGCCGACGGGGGAATCAGCCCCAGCATTTT
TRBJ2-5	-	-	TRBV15	CATSKTPSTGEGETQYF	TGTGCCACCAGCAAAACTCCGTCGACAGGGGAGGGGGAGACCCAGTACTTC
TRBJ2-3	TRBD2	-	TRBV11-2	CASSTLAGGTDTQYF	TGTGCCAGCAGCACCCTAGCGGGGGGCACAGATACGCAGTATTTT
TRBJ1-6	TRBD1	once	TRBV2	CASRGGQGASPLHF	TGTGCCAGCAGGGGGGGACAGGGGGCTTCACCCCTCCACTTT
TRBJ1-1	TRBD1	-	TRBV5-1	CASSFQGDTEAFF	TGCGCCAGCAGCTTCCAGGGGGACACTGAAGCTTTCTTT
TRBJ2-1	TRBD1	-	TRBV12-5	CASGLPTGAEQFF	TGTGCTAGTGGCCTTCCGACAGGGGCTGAGCAGTTCTTC
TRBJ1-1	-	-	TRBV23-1	CASSQQGKGGTEAFF	TGCGCCAGCAGTCAACAGGGGAAAGGGGGCACTGAAGCTTTCTTT
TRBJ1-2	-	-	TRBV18	CASSPGTGTNYGYTF	TGTGCCAGCTCACCGGGTACAGGGACCAACTATGGCTACACCTTC
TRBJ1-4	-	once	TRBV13	CASSIQQKFNEKLFF	TGTGCCAGCAGCATCCAACAGAAATTTAATGAAAAACTGTTTTTT
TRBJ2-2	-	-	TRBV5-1	CASSVLTANTGELFF	TGCGCCAGCTCGGTTCTGACAGCAAACACCGGGGAGCTGTTTTTT
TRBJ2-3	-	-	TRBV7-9	CASSFPLGARSTDTQYF	TGTGCCAGCAGCTTTCCCCTAGGAGCTAGGAGCACAGATACGCAGTATTTT
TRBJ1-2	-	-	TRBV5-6	CASSLETRGWNYGYTF	TGTGCCAGCAGCTTGGAGACGCGGGGTTGGAACTATGGCTACACCTTC
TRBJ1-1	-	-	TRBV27	CASSLWGGEAFF	TGTGCCAGCAGTTTATGGGGGGGGGAAGCTTTCTTT
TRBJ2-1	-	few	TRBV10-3	CAISDTGSQFF	TGTGCCATCAGTGATACAGGTTCCCAGTTCTTC
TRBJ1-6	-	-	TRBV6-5	CASSPPGGRPLHF	TGTGCCAGCAGTCCACCCGGGGGGCGGCCCCTCCACTTT
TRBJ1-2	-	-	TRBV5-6	CASRNLGGAHYGYTF	TGTGCCAGCAGAAACCTCGGGGGAGCCCACTATGGCTACACCTTC
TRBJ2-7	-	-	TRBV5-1	CASSSGTNAYEQYF	TGCGCCAGCAGTTCCGGGACAAACGCCTACGAGCAGTACTTC
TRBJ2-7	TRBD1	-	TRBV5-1	CASSSGQGLDEQYF	TGCGCCAGCAGCTCCGGACAGGGTTTGGACGAGCAGTACTTC
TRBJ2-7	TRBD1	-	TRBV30	CAWSVRGQGYEQYF	TGTGCCTGGAGTGTAAGGGGACAGGGATACGAGCAGTACTTC
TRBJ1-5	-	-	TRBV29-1	CSVEEFRGQPQHF	TGCAGCGTTGAAGAGTTCAGGGGTCAGCCCCAGCATTTT
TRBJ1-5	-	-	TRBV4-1	CASSPRGRQNQPQHF	TGCGCCAGCAGCCCAAGGGGCAGGCAAAATCAGCCCCAGCATTTT
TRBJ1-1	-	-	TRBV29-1	CSVGWGDTEAFF	TGCAGCGTTGGTTGGGGGGACACTGAAGCTTTCTTT
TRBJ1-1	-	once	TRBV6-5	CASRMTPGAEAFF	TGTGCCAGCAGAATGACCCCCGGGGCTGAAGCTTTCTTT
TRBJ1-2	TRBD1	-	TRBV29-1	CSGQGGWGYGYTF	TGCAGCGGCCAGGGGGGTTGGGGCTATGGCTACACCTTC
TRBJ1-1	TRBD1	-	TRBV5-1	CASSLQGAKAEAFF	TGCGCCAGCAGCTTGCAGGGGGCTAAGGCTGAAGCTTTCTTT
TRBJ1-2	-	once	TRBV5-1	CASSLFGGDGYTF	TGCGCCAGCAGCTTATTTGGAGGGGACGGCTACACCTTC
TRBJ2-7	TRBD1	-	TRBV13	CASSSPGGEQYF	TGTGCCAGCAGCTCCCCAGGGGGCGAGCAGTACTTC
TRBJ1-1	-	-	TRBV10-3	CAISDGGNTEAFF	TGTGCCATCAGTGACGGGGGGAACACTGAAGCTTTCTTT
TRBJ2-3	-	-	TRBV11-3	CASSLEYRPTDTQYF	TGTGCCAGCAGCTTAGAGTACAGGCCGACAGATACGCAGTATTTT
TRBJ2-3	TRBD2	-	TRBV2	CASIPLAGGNTDTQYF	TGTGCCAGCATCCCACTAGCGGGGGGGAACACAGATACGCAGTATTTT
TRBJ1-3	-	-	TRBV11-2	CASRQGGNTIYF	TGTGCCAGCAGACAGGGAGGAAACACCATATATTTT